The 19 T cell receptor beta chains below come from one sample, sequenced in a study of control samples from healthy donors and cancer patients. Sequenced by immunoSEQ multiplex PCR; TCRdb stores in-frame clones only, minus some. The table has tens of thousands of clones, around four fifths seen once; the top ten hold less than 15%. The sample consisted of blood. These receptors were obtained from a man aged 45 to 65 in good health.

V is TRBV3-1 (or the pseudogene TRBV3-2) and J is TRBJ2-7, with a tentative D call TRBD1 (5 bases). CDR3 length equals 14 residues. V gave up 5 bases and J gave up 2 bases, with 13 bases separating them. The germline CDR1 and CDR2 sequences are LGHDT and YNNKEL (reference sequence). The CDR3 nucleotides are TGTGCCAGCAGCTGGCAGGGAAACCCCTACGAGCAGTACTTC. Its translation: CASSWQGNPYEQYF.

J is TRBJ1-1 and V is TRBV14; TRBD1 agrees at 9 bases. CDR1 is SGHDN, CDR2 FVKESK, per germline. This CDR3 comprises 18 residues. V dropped 3 bases and J dropped 3; count of bases not matched to a gene: 14. CDR3 sequence: CASSHGDRGTLVDTEAFF. The CDR3 DNA is TGTGCCAGCAGCCACGGTGACAGGGGGACCCTTGTGGACACTGAAGCTTTCTTT. The whole variable domain, filled in from reference TRBV14 and TRBJ1-1, reads EAGVTQFPSHSVIEKGQTVTLRCDPISGHDNLYWYRRVMGKEIKFLLHFVKESKQDESGMPNNRFLAERTGGTYSTLKVQPAELEDSGVYFCASSHGDRGTLVDTEAFFGQGTRLTVV.

The rearrangement uses TRBV5-1 and TRBJ2-1, with a weak D call TRBD2 (5 bases). Germline-derived CDR1 and CDR2 are SGHRS and YFSETQ. The V end was cut by 2 bases, the J end by 0 bases, with 9 bases between. This CDR3 has 15 residues. CDR3 sequence (DNA): TGCGCCAGCAGCTTTGCCCGGGGCTCCTACAATGAGCAGTTCTTC. Translating it yields CASSFARGSYNEQFF.

The chain recombines TRBV3-1 (or the pseudogene TRBV3-2) with TRBJ1-1; D ambiguous. CDR1 is LGHDT, CDR2 YNNKEL, per germline (reference sequence). The V gene lost 1 base and the J gene lost 6 bases, with 12 bases spanning the gap. This CDR3 is built from 14 residues. The CDR3 DNA reads TGTGCCAGCAGCCAAGCGAAAAGGTTACCTGAAGCTTTCTTT. This encodes CASSQAKRLPEAFF.

The chain couples TRBV5-1 to TRBJ1-6; 7 nucleotides align to TRBD1. The germline CDR1 and CDR2 sequences are SGHRS and YFSETQ. The junction had 3 bases not matched to a gene; V was cut back by 1 base and J by 5 bases. This CDR3 spans 15 amino acids. The CDR3 reads CASSLTGTDNSPLHF. The CDR3 DNA reads TGCGCCAGCAGCTTGACCGGGACAGATAATTCACCCCTCCACTTT.

The chain couples TRBV9 to TRBJ2-7, with 7 bases that match TRBD1. Trimming cost V 4 bases and J 1 base; bases outside gene matches: 8. The CDR3 has 15 residues. Germline loops: CDR1 SGDLS, CDR2 YYNGEE. The CDR3 loop reads CASSLSTGLSYEQYF. CDR3 in DNA: TGTGCCAGCAGCCTATCGACAGGGTTATCCTACGAGCAGTACTTC.

V and J are TRBV3-1 (or the pseudogene TRBV3-2) and TRBJ1-5; a weak D match, TRBD1 (6 bases). Germline V CDR1 and CDR2: LGHDT, YNNKEL (reference sequence). V lost 4 bases, J lost 4 bases, and 8 bases lay in between. The CDR3 covers 13 residues. The CDR3 DNA follows: TGTGCCAGCAGCCTTGACAGGAATCAGCCCCAGCATTTT. It yields the protein CASSLDRNQPQHF.

A few counts support this clone. The CDR3 nucleotides read TGCACCAGCAGCCAATGGACCTACAATCAGCCCCAGCATTTT. Its protein product is CTSSQWTYNQPQHF. This sequence joins TRBV1 and TRBJ1-5. TRBV1 is annotated as a pseudogene. The CDR3 extends over 14 amino acids.

The rearrangement uses TRBV5-1 and TRBJ2-7, with D possibly being TRBD1 (6 bases). Germline lookup yields CDR1 SGHRS and CDR2 YFSETQ. Deletions cut 4 bases from V and 2 bases from J, with 16 bases between. This CDR3 region has 15 residues. The DNA of the CDR3 is TGCGCCAGCAGCGTGGACAGCCAAGAACCCTACGAGCAGTACTTC. Protein product: CASSVDSQEPYEQYF.

This clone was observed a single time. The CDR3, as DNA: TGTGCCAGCAGCCTCCCAATGGGGGGCTACACCTTC. This gives the protein CASSLPMGGYTF. This rearrangement joins TRBV3-1 (or the pseudogene TRBV3-2) to TRBJ1-2; D remains ambiguous. Germline V gene lookup returns CDR1 LGHDT and CDR2 YNNKEL (reference sequence). The CDR3 is made up of 12 amino acids. V lost 4 bases to trimming and J lost 8 bases, with 11 bases between them.

This chain links TRBV19 with TRBJ1-2; D is perhaps TRBD1 (6 bases). Between the trimmed V and J ends, which lost 7 bases and 2 bases, there was a span of 14 bases. This CDR3 spans 14 amino acids. The germline V gene encodes CDR1 LNHDA and CDR2 SQIVND (reference sequence). The DNA for the CDR3 is TGTGCCAGTAAGCCCCCACAGGGAAACTATGGCTACACCTTC. Protein: CASKPPQGNYGYTF.

This clone has more than one count but fewer than ten. The rearrangement uses TRBV12-5 and TRBJ2-7; 7 positions match TRBD1. The trim removed 1 base at V and 6 bases at J, leaving 3 bases unmatched. In germline, CDR1 is LGHNT, CDR2 FRNRAP. This CDR3 is 13 amino acids long. CDR3 residues: CASGLAGGAEQYF. In DNA, the CDR3 is TGTGCTAGTGGTTTGGCAGGGGGAGCCGAGCAGTACTTC. Complete variable domain (other parts from reference TRBV12-5 and TRBJ2-7): DARVTQTPRHKVTEMGQEVTMRCQPILGHNTVFWYRQTMMQGLELLAYFRNRAPLDDSGMPKDRFSAEMPDATLATLKIQPSEPRDSAVYFCASGLAGGAEQYFGPGTRLTVT.

This clone was seen more than once but under ten times. V is TRBV6-5 and J is TRBJ2-1, with 8 nucleotides matching TRBD2. The CDR3 extends over 15 amino acids. Germline loops: CDR1 MNHEY, CDR2 SVGAGI. V shed 6 bases and J 1 base; nucleotides not matched to a gene: 5. CDR3 amino acids: CASRRAGASYNEQFF. As DNA, the CDR3 is TGTGCCAGCAGAAGAGCGGGGGCTTCCTACAATGAGCAGTTCTTC.

V usage is TRBV13 and J usage is TRBJ2-4; no clear D gene. Per germline, CDR1 PRHDT and CDR2 FYEKMQ (reference sequence). V was pared by 2 bases and J by 0 bases, with 8 bases between. This CDR3 comprises 15 residues. The CDR3 loop is CASSLQVLAKNIQYF. In DNA, the CDR3 is TGTGCCAGCAGCTTACAGGTGTTAGCCAAAAACATTCAGTACTTC.

Only one count was recorded for this clone. The J gene is TRBJ2-7, the V gene TRBV6-5, with D perhaps TRBD2 (5 bases). V lost 6 bases and J lost 5, with 14 bases in between. The CDR3 is made up of 13 amino acids. CDR1 and CDR2 from the germline V gene are MNHEY and SVGAGI. The CDR3 region is CASRMRASNEQYF. The CDR3 region has the DNA TGTGCCAGCAGAATGAGGGCCTCTAACGAGCAGTACTTC.

This clone was recorded only once. The rearrangement links TRBV15 to TRBJ2-3; a possible D gene is TRBD1 (6 bases). The ends were cut back, 1 base at V and 3 bases at J, with 11 bases in the middle. Germline V CDR1 and CDR2: LNHNV, YYDKDF (reference sequence). The CDR3 is made up of 15 amino acids. In nucleotides, the CDR3 is TGTGCCACCAGCAGAGGACAGGATAAAACAGATACGCAGTATTTT. Its protein product is CATSRGQDKTDTQYF.

This clone occurred once. V gene TRBV18 combines with J gene TRBJ1-5; D remains ambiguous. CDR1 KGHSH and CDR2 LQKENI come from the germline V gene. Trimming left V 4 bases short and J 0 bases short, with 13 bases between. The CDR3 contains 16 residues. CDR3 nucleotides: TGTGCCAGCTCACTCTTCCGGGCCGATAGCAATCAGCCCCAGCATTTT. The encoded protein is CASSLFRADSNQPQHF.

This clone was counted ten times or more. V and J are TRBV5-1 and TRBJ2-2; 10 nucleotides match TRBD1. The ends lost 0 bases at V and 6 bases at J; junction bases unmatched: 2. The length of the CDR3 is 15 residues. Germline V gene data show CDR1 as SGHRS and CDR2 as YFSETQ. In nucleotides, the CDR3 is TGCGCCAGCAGCTTGGCCGGGACAGGGGCCGGGGAGCTGTTTTTT. It specifies CASSLAGTGAGELFF.

The chain has TRBV28 and TRBJ1-5; D remains unclear. Germline loops: CDR1 MDHEN, CDR2 SYDVKM. CDR3 length equals 12 residues. V was clipped by 5 bases and J by 9 bases, with 11 bases between them. This CDR3 is CASSPLDRPQHF. The CDR3 DNA sequence: TGTGCCAGCAGTCCATTAGATCGGCCCCAGCATTTT.